A single sample gave rise to the 17 T cell receptor beta chains below, sequenced in a study of OX40 agonist ivuxolimab in advanced cancers. Only in-frame clones appear in the TCRdb table, and some are missing; sequencing was by immunoSEQ multiplex PCR. The sample carries over 85,000 clones, about 90% recorded once. The source material was CD4+ or CD8+ T cells sorted from blood, sampled in a trial of the OX40 agonist ivuxolimab. The receptors here all came from an adult with an advanced solid tumor such as melanoma, head and neck, liver or kidney cancer.

The CDR3 sequence is CANHRLGYQETQYF. As DNA, the CDR3 is TGCGCCAACCACAGGCTTGGGTACCAAGAGACCCAGTACTTC. V gene TRBV5-1 combines with J gene TRBJ2-5; D possibly corresponds to TRBD1 (5 bases). Germline CDR1 and CDR2: SGHRS and YFSETQ. This CDR3 has 14 amino acids. Trimming pared 9 bases from V and 0 bases from J, leaving 15 bases between.

The rearrangement links TRBV5-4 to TRBJ1-5, with TRBD1 identical over 9 bases. Germline loops: CDR1 SGHNT, CDR2 YYREEE (reference sequence). J gave up 0 bases and V 4 bases, and 14 bases lay outside the gene matches. The CDR3 consists of 19 residues. The CDR3: CASSAQKRRQGGSNQPQHF. CDR3 coding DNA: TGTGCCAGCAGCGCCCAAAAGAGGAGACAGGGGGGTAGCAATCAGCCCCAGCATTTT.

The chain combines TRBV11-3 with TRBJ2-1, with 7 bases fitting TRBD2. Germline V gene lookup returns CDR1 SGHNT and CDR2 YENEEA. The CDR3 extends over 14 amino acids. J was trimmed by 6 bases and V by 5 bases; bases with no gene match: 7. As DNA, the CDR3 is TGTGCCAGCAGCCACGGACTAGTCAGCAATGAGCAGTTCTTC. Its translation is CASSHGLVSNEQFF.

In nucleotides, the CDR3 is TGTGCCAGCAGCTTAGAGGGGGTCTCTGGGGCCAACGTCCTGACTTTC. Amino acid sequence: CASSLEGVSGANVLTF. The chain uses TRBV7-3 and TRBJ2-6; D is possibly TRBD1 (6 bases). The V and J ends lost 2 bases and 0 bases respectively, with 8 bases between them. The CDR3 runs to 16 residues. Looked up from germline, CDR1 is SGHTA and CDR2 is FQGTGA.

The genes are TRBV10-3 and TRBJ2-3; weak D call: TRBD1 (7 bases). This CDR3 comprises 14 residues. Trimming shortened V by 7 bases and J by 9 bases, and 20 bases separated the two germline ends. The germline V gene has CDR1 ENHRY and CDR2 SYGVKD. The CDR3 region is CAITGSGGRGTQYF. The CDR3 DNA reads TGTGCCATCACTGGTAGCGGAGGCAGGGGGACGCAGTATTTT.

The genes are TRBV6-6 and TRBJ2-7; no clear D gene. The CDR3 has 12 amino acids. The V gene lost 6 bases and the J gene lost 3 bases, with 9 bases spanning the gap. The germline V gene encodes CDR1 MNHNY and CDR2 SVGAGI (reference sequence). The CDR3 DNA reads TGTGCCAGCAGCGACCCGGACTACGAGCAGTACTTC. This gives the protein CASSDPDYEQYF.

This rearrangement joins TRBV19 to TRBJ2-7, with 11 positions matching TRBD2. In germline, CDR1 is LNHDA, CDR2 SQIVND (reference sequence). This CDR3 comprises 14 residues. V was clipped by 5 bases and J by 5 bases; unmatched bases: 5. The CDR3 region is CASSVTSGINEQYF. The CDR3 DNA reads TGTGCCAGTAGTGTGACTAGCGGGATCAACGAGCAGTACTTC.

The V call is TRBV7-8, the J call TRBJ2-3; 15 nucleotides match TRBD2. From germline, CDR1 is SGHVS and CDR2 FQNEAQ. Germline trimming cut 1 base from V and 1 base from J; bases unmatched to any gene: 9. The CDR3 has 20 amino acids. CDR3 residues: CASSLERTSGRAEGTDTQYF. The CDR3 bases are TGTGCCAGCAGCTTAGAGCGGACTAGCGGGAGGGCGGAGGGCACAGATACGCAGTATTTT.

Only one count was recorded for this clone. The chain joins TRBV10-2 to TRBJ2-2; either TRBD1 or TRBD2 may fit D (5 bases each). The germline V and J ends were trimmed by 8 bases and 6 bases, with 16 bases remaining between them. The germline gives CDR1 WSHSY, CDR2 SAAADI. The CDR3 extends over 14 amino acids. The CDR3 here is CASSGREFAGELFF. Written as DNA, the CDR3 is TGCGCCAGCTCGGGCAGGGAGTTCGCCGGGGAGCTGTTTTTT.

Here the CDR3 DNA reads TGTGCCAGCAGTTCGATACCGGGACAGGGGTTGTGGGAGACCCAGTACTTC. This encodes CASSSIPGQGLWETQYF. The gene calls are TRBV2 and TRBJ2-5; 10 bases fit TRBD1. The V segment lost 5 bases and the J segment 5 bases; nucleotides outside the gene matches: 14. Germline V gene data show CDR1 as SNHLY and CDR2 as FYNNEI. CDR3 length: 17 residues.

V and J are TRBV5-1 and TRBJ1-6, with 12 nucleotides matching TRBD1. Trimming at V came to 2 bases and at J to 7 bases, leaving 1 base not matched to a gene. Germline values: CDR1 SGHRS, CDR2 YFSETQ. This CDR3 is 15 amino acids long. DNA of the CDR3: TGCGCCAGCAGCTTTGGGACAGGGGGCAATTCACCCCTCCACTTT. It codes for CASSFGTGGNSPLHF.

The chain uses TRBV6-5 and TRBJ2-2; 11 nucleotides align to TRBD2. The germline CDR1 and CDR2 sequences are MNHEY and SVGAGI. The CDR3 loop spans 15 amino acids. The junction had 4 bases not matched to a gene; V was cut back by 6 bases and J by 4 bases. CDR3 in DNA: TGTGCCAGCAGCCCCGGGACTAGCGGCACCGGGGAGCTGTTTTTT. This codes for CASSPGTSGTGELFF.

The chain carries TRBV12-5 and TRBJ1-1; D remains unclear. Germline V gene lookup returns CDR1 LGHNT and CDR2 FRNRAP. V was pared by 2 bases and J by 1 base, with 5 bases between. The CDR3 loop spans 13 amino acids. Written as DNA, the CDR3 is TGTGCTAGTGGTTTGCGCCAGAACACTGAAGCTTTCTTT. Protein product: CASGLRQNTEAFF.

The rearrangement uses TRBV19 and TRBJ2-5; D may be TRBD1 or TRBD2 (5 bases each). Germline values: CDR1 LNHDA, CDR2 SQIVND (reference sequence). Deletions cut 1 base from V and 3 bases from J, with 9 bases between. There are 14 residues in the CDR3. The CDR3 spells CASSIGDLKETQYF. The DNA of the CDR3 is TGTGCCAGTAGTATAGGGGACCTGAAAGAGACCCAGTACTTC.

J is TRBJ1-2 and V is TRBV5-8, with D possibly matching TRBD1 (6 bases). CDR1 is SGHTS, CDR2 YDEGEE, per germline. Trimming removed 5 bases at V and 1 base at J, with 12 bases between. The CDR3 consists of 14 residues. CDR3 loop: CASRIRTDNYGYTF. The CDR3 coding sequence is TGTGCCAGCAGGATTCGGACAGATAACTATGGCTACACCTTC. Full variable domain (rest looked up from reference TRBV5-8 and TRBJ1-2): EAGVTQSPTHLIKTRGQQATLRCSPISGHTSVYWYQQALGLGLQFLLWYDEGEERNRGNFPPRFSGRQFPNYSSELNVNALELEDSALYLCASRIRTDNYGYTFGSGTRLTVV.

The chain is built from TRBV6-4 and TRBJ1-1; no firm D call. Germline V gene data show CDR1 as MRHNA and CDR2 as SNTAGT. The V end was cut by 6 bases, the J end by 1 base, with 9 bases between. The CDR3 consists of 13 residues. The CDR3 spells CASSQGPNTEAFF. The CDR3 nucleotides are TGTGCCAGCAGCCAAGGACCGAACACTGAAGCTTTCTTT.

The V gene is TRBV4-3, the J gene TRBJ2-7; D may match TRBD1 or TRBD2 (5 bases each). The CDR3 has 14 amino acids. Trimming took 4 bases from V and 6 from J, leaving 16 bases between them. Germline CDR1 LGHNA, CDR2 YSLEER. The CDR3 DNA reads as TGCGCCAGCAGCCCGACGGGGCCAGGGTCCGAGCAGTACTTC. This gives the protein CASSPTGPGSEQYF.